Reported below is one T cell receptor (beta chain). Its specificity is unknown. Healthy bone marrow donors made up the cohort. Per the germline V gene, CDR1 is KGHSH and CDR2 is LQKENI. Trimming removed 0 bases at V and 0 bases at J, with 12 bases between. The CDR3 covers 17 residues. A multiplex PCR was run with 60 Vbeta primers and 13 Jbeta primers. The method was immunoSEQ multiplex PCR; TCRdb's version includes in-frame clones alone and lacks a portion of them. The repertoire includes around 150,000 clones, roughly 85% of them detected once, and around 6.3% sits in the top ten. This sample was included in a study of cytomegalovirus exposure and HLA in healthy donors. Study-level points and caveats: Several V segments, TRBV6-2 and TRBV6-3 among them, could not be told apart and were dropped. The CMV antigen specificity of three CMV-associated chains was confirmed through in vitro analysis. A cluster of highly shared sequence variants was likely a sequencing artifact.

What was sequenced was PBMCs. This TCR came from a man aged 40-49 years in good health and CMV-seropositive. The V call is TRBV18, the J call TRBJ2-1; TRBD2 is a possible D gene (6 bases). CDR3 in DNA: TGTGCCAGCTCACCACCGGTCCCCGGGGGCTCCTACAATGAGCAGTTCTTC. Translating gives CASSPPVPGGSYNEQFF. Combining the CDR3 with reference TRBV18 and TRBJ2-1 gives the whole variable domain NAGVMQNPRHLVRRRGQEARLRCSPMKGHSHVYWYRQLPEEGLKFMVYLQKENIIDESGMPKERFSAEFPKEGPSILRIQQVVRGDSAAYFCASSPPVPGGSYNEQFFGPGTRLTVL.